The 32 T cell receptor beta chains below all came from one sample that was sequenced in a study of OX40 agonist ivuxolimab in advanced cancers. Only in-frame clones appear in the TCRdb table, and some are missing; sequencing was by immunoSEQ multiplex PCR. The sample lists some 18,000 clones, about 86% occurring once. Sequences were derived from CD4+ or CD8+ T cells sorted from blood, sampled in a trial of the OX40 agonist ivuxolimab. The receptors were gathered from an adult with an advanced solid tumor such as melanoma, head and neck, liver or kidney cancer.

The chain couples TRBV28 to TRBJ2-3; D is undetermined. Trimming removed 7 bases from V and 5 bases from J, with 13 bases in between. Germline V lookup: CDR1 MDHEN, CDR2 SYDVKM. The CDR3 loop spans 13 amino acids. CDR3 nucleotide sequence: TGTGCCAGCAACCTGGGATCTTTAGATACGCAGTATTTT. Its protein is CASNLGSLDTQYF.

The chain recombines TRBV18 with TRBJ2-1; D is possibly TRBD1 (5 bases). Germline V gene lookup returns CDR1 KGHSH and CDR2 LQKENI. The CDR3 loop spans 13 amino acids. The V end was cut by 2 bases, the J end by 5 bases, with 7 bases between. CDR3 sequence reads: CASSPGRDNEQFF. CDR3 nucleotides: TGTGCCAGCTCACCAGGCAGGGACAATGAGCAGTTCTTC.

V usage is TRBV19 and J usage is TRBJ2-7; D is perhaps TRBD2 (5 bases). This CDR3 is 15 amino acids long. The germline V gene has CDR1 LNHDA and CDR2 SQIVND (reference sequence). The ends were cut back, 1 base at V and 2 bases at J, with 12 bases in the middle. This chain's CDR3 is CASSIGGFYAYEQYF. The CDR3, as DNA: TGTGCCAGTAGTATAGGCGGGTTCTACGCCTACGAGCAGTACTTC.

This clone is large within its sample. This rearrangement joins TRBV19 to TRBJ2-7; tentatively, D is TRBD1 (6 bases). V shed 3 bases and J shed 3 bases, with 12 bases lying between them. CDR1 and CDR2 from the germline V gene are LNHDA and SQIVND (reference sequence). The CDR3 spans 14 residues. CDR3 residues: CASSITQGSYEQYF. The CDR3, as DNA: TGTGCCAGTAGTATCACGCAGGGGAGCTACGAGCAGTACTTC.

The chain uses TRBV6-5 and TRBJ1-2; D gene ambiguous. CDR1 and CDR2 from the germline V gene are MNHEY and SVGAGI. There are 13 residues in the CDR3. With 2 bases removed from V and 4 bases from J, the gap between germline ends came to 8 bases. The CDR3 protein is CASSYGQFYGYTF. The CDR3 bases are TGTGCCAGCAGTTACGGTCAGTTCTATGGCTACACCTTC.

This clone showed up just a few times. The genes are TRBV11-2 and TRBJ2-2; no reliable D call. The CDR3 sequence is 16 residues long. The germline V gene encodes CDR1 SGHAT and CDR2 FQNNGV. V was trimmed by 6 bases and J by 2 bases, leaving 16 bases between them. In DNA form, the CDR3 reads TGTGCCAGCAGAAAATGGGGATCCCGCAACACCGGGGAGCTGTTTTTT. This encodes CASRKWGSRNTGELFF.

This sequence joins TRBV7-8 and TRBJ1-5; a possible D gene is TRBD1 (5 bases). Per germline, CDR1 SGHVS and CDR2 FQNEAQ. V was trimmed by 5 bases and J by 1 base, leaving 15 bases between them. This CDR3 spans 16 amino acids. The DNA of the CDR3 is TGTGCCAGCAGCCAGCAGGGTAGGATGAGCAATCAGCCCCAGCATTTT. It specifies CASSQQGRMSNQPQHF.

This clone was found a few times. The chain couples TRBV30 to TRBJ2-1; D may match TRBD1 or TRBD2 (5 bases each). The CDR3 runs to 11 residues. The V and J ends lost 5 bases and 10 bases respectively, with 12 bases between them. CDR1 and CDR2 (germline): GTSNPN, SVGIG (reference sequence). In DNA, the CDR3 is TGTGCCTGGGAGAGTCGGGGCGAGCAGTTCTTC. Protein sequence: CAWESRGEQFF. Variable domain in full (rest from reference TRBV30 and TRBJ2-1): SQTIHQWPATLVQPVGSPLSLECTVEGTSNPNLYWYRQAAGRGLQLLFYSVGIGQISSEVPQNLSASRPQDRQFILSSKKLLLSDSGFYLCAWESRGEQFFGPGTRLTVL.

This chain joins TRBV19 and TRBJ1-6; 9 nucleotides line up with TRBD1. Per germline, CDR1 LNHDA and CDR2 SQIVND (reference sequence). CDR3 size: 17 residues. After removal of 5 bases from V and 10 bases from J, the junction contained 15 bases not matched to a gene. The DNA of the CDR3 is TGTGCCAGTAGTCCGTGGGAGGGGACAGGGAGAAGCTCACCCCTCCACTTT. Translation gives CASSPWEGTGRSSPLHF.

This chain uses TRBV13 with TRBJ2-5, with a tentative D call TRBD2 (6 bases). Trimming removed 2 bases from V and 3 bases from J, with 19 bases in between. Germline lookup yields CDR1 PRHDT and CDR2 FYEKMQ (reference sequence). The CDR3 sequence is 17 residues long. The CDR3 DNA sequence: TGTGCCAGCAGCTTAAGGGGTGGGGGGATCCGGGAAGAGACCCAGTACTTC. Protein sequence: CASSLRGGGIREETQYF.

This rearrangement joins TRBV19 to TRBJ1-5; 8 positions match TRBD1. The germline V gene has CDR1 LNHDA and CDR2 SQIVND (reference sequence). CDR3 length: 15 residues. The V segment lost 3 bases and the J segment 4 bases; nucleotides outside the gene matches: 5. DNA for the CDR3: TGTGCCAGTAGTATTGAGACAGGGGTAAATCAGCCCCAGCATTTT. Residues: CASSIETGVNQPQHF.

The chain couples TRBV7-2 to TRBJ2-1; no definite D call. Germline V gene sequence: CDR1 SGHTA, CDR2 FQGNSA. V shed 5 bases and J shed 9 bases, with 11 bases lying between them. This CDR3 is 12 amino acids long. In DNA form, the CDR3 reads TGTGCCAGCAGCCTACAGTGGGTTGAGCAGTTCTTC. It specifies CASSLQWVEQFF.

The V call is TRBV2, the J call TRBJ1-6, with TRBD1 identical over 7 bases. The trim removed 6 bases at V and 8 bases at J, leaving 1 base unmatched. Germline V gene lookup returns CDR1 SNHLY and CDR2 FYNNEI. This CDR3 has 12 residues. The CDR3 spells CASRGQDSPLHF. The CDR3 DNA reads as TGTGCCAGCAGAGGACAGGATTCACCCCTCCACTTT. The full variable domain, with the rest looked up from reference TRBV2 and TRBJ1-6, is EPEVTQTPSHQVTQMGQEVILRCVPISNHLYFYWYRQILGQKVEFLVSFYNNEISEKSEIFDDQFSVERPDGSNFTLKIRSTKLEDSAMYFCASRGQDSPLHFGNGTRLTVT.

This rearrangement joins TRBV20-1 to TRBJ2-5; no clear D. The J call may be incorrect, as the DNA end agrees better with TRBJ2-7. Germline V gene lookup returns CDR1 DFQATT and CDR2 SNEGSKA (reference sequence). The CDR3 is made up of 10 amino acids. CDR3: CSASNYEQYF. CDR3 nucleotides: TGCAGTGCCTCTAACTACGAGCAGTACTTC.

The chain carries TRBV18 and TRBJ2-2; a weak D match, TRBD1 (6 bases). Deletions cut 2 bases from V and 6 bases from J, with 13 bases between. The CDR3 is 15 amino acids. Germline assignment: CDR1 KGHSH and CDR2 LQKENI. The CDR3 coding sequence is TGTGCCAGCTCACCAGGAACAGGGAAAGCCGGGGAGCTGTTTTTT. Translated, it gives CASSPGTGKAGELFF.

This clone showed up just once. The chain has TRBV5-1 and TRBJ2-1, with 9 bases aligning to TRBD2. V lost 3 bases to trimming and J lost 7 bases; unmatched junction nucleotides: 8. Germline CDR1 is SGHRS and CDR2 is YFSETQ. This CDR3 is built from 15 residues. In DNA form, the CDR3 reads TGCGCCAGCAGCTCCATAGCGGGAGTGAGGAATGAGCAGTTCTTC. It encodes CASSSIAGVRNEQFF.

This chain uses TRBV28 with TRBJ2-3; 10 bases match TRBD1. The CDR3 totals 15 residues. The V gene's germline CDR1 is MDHEN and CDR2 SYDVKM. Unmatched junction bases numbered 12, after V lost 8 bases and J lost 7 bases. CDR3 nucleotide sequence: TGTGCCAGCGGGGGTGGGACAGGGGATTTAAATACGCAGTATTTT. It codes for CASGGGTGDLNTQYF.

The table lists this clone with a few counts. J is TRBJ2-5 and V is TRBV16; D uncertain. The end of the DNA aligns better with TRBJ2-7, so the J call may be wrong. CDR1 KGHSY and CDR2 FQNENV come from the germline V gene. The CDR3 spans 15 residues. CDR3 in DNA: TGTGCCAGCAGCCCAAAACCTTCAGACAATCGCGAGCAGTACTTC. It yields the protein CASSPKPSDNREQYF.

V gene TRBV9 combines with J gene TRBJ2-7; TRBD2 is a possible D gene (5 bases). Germline CDR1 and CDR2: SGDLS and YYNGEE. Deletions cut 7 bases from V and 6 bases from J, with 20 bases between. This CDR3 is built from 14 residues. CDR3: CASDKSGNQREQYF. CDR3 DNA sequence: TGTGCCAGCGACAAGTCCGGGAACCAACGCGAGCAGTACTTC.

This chain links TRBV7-2 with TRBJ1-5, with D maybe TRBD1 (5 bases). The V gene lost 0 bases and the J gene lost 7 bases, with 13 bases spanning the gap. From germline, CDR1 is SGHTA and CDR2 FQGNSA. CDR3 length equals 15 residues. The CDR3 sequence: CASSLAQAGKQPQHF. The CDR3 DNA is TGTGCCAGCAGCTTAGCGCAGGCAGGGAAGCAGCCCCAGCATTTT.

J is TRBJ2-5 and V is TRBV20-1; the D is unclear. The germline V and J ends were trimmed by 3 bases and 5 bases, with 7 bases remaining between them. The CDR3 has 11 amino acids. Germline CDR1 and CDR2: DFQATT and SNEGSKA (reference sequence). The CDR3 sequence is CSASELETQYF. CDR3 in DNA: TGCAGTGCTAGTGAGCTGGAGACCCAGTACTTC.

The V call is TRBV7-9, the J call TRBJ2-5; TRBD1 agrees at 7 bases. V lost 2 bases, J lost 2 bases, and 2 bases stayed unmatched. CDR1 and CDR2 (germline): SEHNR, FQNEAQ (reference sequence). The length of the CDR3 is 14 residues. CDR3 protein: CASSLPGQQETQYF. CDR3 nucleotide sequence: TGTGCCAGCAGCTTACCGGGACAGCAAGAGACCCAGTACTTC.

The V and J genes are TRBV28 and TRBJ2-5, with TRBD1 matching over 8 bases. Gene TRBJ2-7 matches the end of the DNA better, so the J call may be wrong. This CDR3 comprises 14 residues. CDR1 MDHEN and CDR2 SYDVKM come from the germline V gene. The DNA of the CDR3 is TGTGCCAGCAGTTGGACAGGGAAGTGGTACGAGCAGTACTTC. Translation gives CASSWTGKWYEQYF.

The J gene is TRBJ2-7, the V gene TRBV5-8; D is unclear. The length of the CDR3 is 12 residues. Germline CDR1 is SGHTS and CDR2 is YDEGEE. V lost 1 base and J 5 bases, leaving 7 bases between the germline ends. In DNA, the CDR3 is TGTGCCAGCAGCTTGCGACTCCACGAGCAGTACTTC. It codes for CASSLRLHEQYF.

The rearrangement links TRBV6-1 to TRBJ1-1, with 8 bases aligning to TRBD1. Germline assignment: CDR1 MNHNS and CDR2 SASEGT. Germline trimming cut 4 bases from V and 0 bases from J; bases unmatched to any gene: 13. The CDR3 is 18 residues long. DNA of the CDR3: TGTGCCAGCAGTGCCTTAGGACAGGGAGGGTTCATGAACACTGAAGCTTTCTTT. Its protein is CASSALGQGGFMNTEAFF.

V gene TRBV28 combines with J gene TRBJ2-7; 11 bases match TRBD1. The CDR3 length is 15 residues. After removal of 5 bases from V and 4 bases from J, the junction contained 7 bases not matched to a gene. CDR1 and CDR2 (germline): MDHEN, SYDVKM. The CDR3 loop reads CASSPMDRGLYEQYF. CDR3 sequence (DNA): TGTGCCAGCAGTCCGATGGACAGGGGGCTATACGAGCAGTACTTC.

The chain employs TRBV4-2 and TRBJ1-3; 9 bases are shared with TRBD1. This CDR3 is 16 amino acids long. V was clipped by 0 bases and J by 4 bases; unmatched bases: 4. Germline CDR1 reads LGHNA; CDR2 reads YNFKEQ. The CDR3 nucleotides are TGTGCCAGCAGCCAAGATGGGACAGGGAGAGGAAACACCATATATTTT. This encodes CASSQDGTGRGNTIYF.

The rearrangement links TRBV6-4 to TRBJ2-7; TRBD2 aligns across 12 bases. This CDR3 is built from 15 residues. V shed 3 bases and J 0 bases; nucleotides not matched to a gene: 0. Germline CDR1 is MRHNA and CDR2 is SNTAGT. CDR3 DNA sequence: TGTGCCAGCAGTGAGACTAGCGGGAGCTCCTACGAGCAGTACTTC. Amino acids: CASSETSGSSYEQYF.

The V and J genes are TRBV7-2 and TRBJ2-5; possible D gene TRBD2, 5 bases. Trimming took 2 bases from V and 5 from J, leaving 12 bases between them. The CDR3 has 14 residues. CDR1 is SGHTA, CDR2 FQGNSA, per germline. This CDR3 reads CASSLSASWETQYF. In DNA, the CDR3 is TGTGCCAGCAGCTTATCGGCTAGCTGGGAGACCCAGTACTTC.

This clone was counted only a few times. The chain is built from TRBV30 and TRBJ2-7; D is ambiguous. Germline lookup yields CDR1 GTSNPN and CDR2 SVGIG (reference sequence). Trimming shortened V by 2 bases and J by 3 bases, and 8 bases separated the two germline ends. This CDR3 has 12 amino acids. CDR3: CAWSRSSYEQYF. The DNA of the CDR3 is TGTGCCTGGAGTCGAAGTAGCTACGAGCAGTACTTC.

This chain's CDR3 is CAISEVGPANQPQHF. For the CDR3, the DNA is TGTGCCATCAGTGAGGTAGGGCCTGCGAATCAGCCCCAGCATTTT. The chain combines TRBV10-3 with TRBJ1-5; D is ambiguous. With 2 bases removed from V and 4 bases from J, the gap between germline ends came to 12 bases. CDR3 length: 15 residues. Germline V gene sequence: CDR1 ENHRY, CDR2 SYGVKD.

The chain couples TRBV2 to TRBJ2-5; 9 positions match TRBD1. The V gene end was trimmed by 10 bases and the J gene end by 6 bases; junction bases not matched to a gene: 3. Germline-derived CDR1 and CDR2 are SNHLY and FYNNEI. The CDR3 contains 11 residues. The CDR3 coding sequence is TGTGCCACCGGACAGGGGCAGACCCAGTACTTC. Its protein is CATGQGQTQYF. Full variable domain (outside the CDR3, taken from reference TRBV2 and TRBJ2-5): EPEVTQTPSHQVTQMGQEVILRCVPISNHLYFYWYRQILGQKVEFLVSFYNNEISEKSEIFDDQFSVERPDGSNFTLKIRSTKLEDSAMYFCATGQGQTQYFGPGTRLLVL.